This T cell receptor (beta chain) originates from a study of control samples from healthy donors and cancer patients. Clones were read by immunoSEQ multiplex PCR, and TCRdb kept only the in-frame ones, dropping some. This sample has roughly 190,000 clones, with 90% to 95% found just once. CDR3 size: 13 residues. Between the trimmed V and J ends, which lost 0 bases and 7 bases, there was a span of 11 bases. Germline values: CDR1 SGHRS, CDR2 YFSETQ. Material for sequencing was blood. This receptor was taken from a man younger than 45 in good health. The genes are TRBV5-1 and TRBJ2-7, with a tentative D call TRBD1 (6 bases). The CDR3 DNA reads as TGCGCCAGCAGCTTGGATGGGGGCCAAGAGCAGTACTTC. Amino acids: CASSLDGGQEQYF.